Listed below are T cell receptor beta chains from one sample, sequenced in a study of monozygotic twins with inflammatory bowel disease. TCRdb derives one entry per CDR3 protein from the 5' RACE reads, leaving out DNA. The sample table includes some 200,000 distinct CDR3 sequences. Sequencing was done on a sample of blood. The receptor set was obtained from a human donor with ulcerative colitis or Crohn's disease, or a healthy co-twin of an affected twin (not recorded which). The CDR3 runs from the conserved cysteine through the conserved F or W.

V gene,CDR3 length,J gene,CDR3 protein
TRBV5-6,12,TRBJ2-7,CASSLLVSEQYF
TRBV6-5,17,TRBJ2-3,CASSYSPSSARTDTQYF
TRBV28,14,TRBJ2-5,CASSLEGIRETQYF
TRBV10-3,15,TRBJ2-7,CATFAGTSSDYEQYF
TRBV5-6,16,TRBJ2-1,CASSPRGGRLYNEQFF
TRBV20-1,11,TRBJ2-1,CSARGILKQFF
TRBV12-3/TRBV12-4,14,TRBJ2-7,CASSYEGADYEQYF
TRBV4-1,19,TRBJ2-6,CASSQDWRDTGSGANVLTF
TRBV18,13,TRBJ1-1,CASSPNGGTEAFF
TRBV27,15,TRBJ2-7,CASSPWSGYFYEQYF
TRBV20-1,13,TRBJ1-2,CSATDTANYGYTF
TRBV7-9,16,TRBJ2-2,CASSLYGTLNTGELFF
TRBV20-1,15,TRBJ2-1,CSARGTLAEHNEQFF
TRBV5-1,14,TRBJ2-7,CPSSLDGLPYEQYF
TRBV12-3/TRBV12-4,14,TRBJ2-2,CTSLIGGSTGELFF
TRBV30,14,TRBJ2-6,CAAPGTSGANVLTF
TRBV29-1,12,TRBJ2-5,CSGYRGQETQYF
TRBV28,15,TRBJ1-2,CASTPTDTINYGYTF
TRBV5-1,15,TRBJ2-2,CASSLLGPNTGELFF
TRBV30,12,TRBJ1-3,CAWGSSGNTIYF
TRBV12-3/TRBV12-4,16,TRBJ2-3,CASSPLAGVGTDTQYF
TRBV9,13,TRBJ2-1,CASSVSIYDEQFF
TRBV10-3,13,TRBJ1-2,CAISESQGGGYTF
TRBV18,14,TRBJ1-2,CASSPDLDLVGYTF
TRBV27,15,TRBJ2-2,CASRQSGANSGELFF
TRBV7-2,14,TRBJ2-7,CASSPPDSIVEQYF
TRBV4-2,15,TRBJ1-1,CASSLSRVGDTEAFF
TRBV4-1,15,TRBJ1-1,CASGLEGRGGTEAFF
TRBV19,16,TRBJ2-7,CASSRNSGTGSYEQYF
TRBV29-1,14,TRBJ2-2,CSVGVNANTGELFF
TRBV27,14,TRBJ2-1,CASSLQDSYNEQFF
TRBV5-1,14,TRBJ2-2,CASSFPSSAGELFF
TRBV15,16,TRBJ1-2,CATSRDLMGSDYGYTF
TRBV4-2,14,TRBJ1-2,CASSQAGTNYGYTF
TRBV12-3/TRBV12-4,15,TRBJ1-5,CASSLSYRTDQPQHF
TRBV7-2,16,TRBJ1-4,CASRKTGSATNEKLFF
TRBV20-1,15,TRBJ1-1,CSAREPGQGGTEAFF
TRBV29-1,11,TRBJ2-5,CSVVVVGTQYF
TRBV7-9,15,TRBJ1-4,CASSLREGTDEKLFF
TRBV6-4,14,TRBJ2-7,CASSDTGASYEQYF
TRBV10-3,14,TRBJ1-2,CAINDRARDYGYTF
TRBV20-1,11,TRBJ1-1,CSANFDTEAFF
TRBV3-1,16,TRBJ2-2,CASSRSPLRNTGELFF
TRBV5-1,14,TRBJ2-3,CASSDRGLTDTQYF
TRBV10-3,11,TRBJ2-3,CAATSTDTQYF
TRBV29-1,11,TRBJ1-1,CSVRVYTEAFF
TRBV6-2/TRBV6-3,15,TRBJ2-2,CASLPGLAGAGELFF
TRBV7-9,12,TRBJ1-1,CATEGGGKGAFF
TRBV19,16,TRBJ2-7,CASSITSGGSPEEQYF
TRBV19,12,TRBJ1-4,CASRMLGELLFF
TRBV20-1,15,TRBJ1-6,CSARAGGRNNSPLHF
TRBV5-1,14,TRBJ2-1,CASSSLAGGDEQFF
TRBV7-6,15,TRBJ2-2,CASRLDRGLTGELFF
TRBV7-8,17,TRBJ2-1,CASSSRPRGSSYNEQFF
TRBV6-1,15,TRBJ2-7,CASREAGGVAYEQYF
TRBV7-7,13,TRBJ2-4,CASSPLTKNIQYF
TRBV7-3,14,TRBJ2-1,CASSSTGGSDEQFF
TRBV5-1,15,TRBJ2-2,CASSPTTTNTGELFF
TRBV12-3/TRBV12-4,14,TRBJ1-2,CASSHPRVVYGYTF